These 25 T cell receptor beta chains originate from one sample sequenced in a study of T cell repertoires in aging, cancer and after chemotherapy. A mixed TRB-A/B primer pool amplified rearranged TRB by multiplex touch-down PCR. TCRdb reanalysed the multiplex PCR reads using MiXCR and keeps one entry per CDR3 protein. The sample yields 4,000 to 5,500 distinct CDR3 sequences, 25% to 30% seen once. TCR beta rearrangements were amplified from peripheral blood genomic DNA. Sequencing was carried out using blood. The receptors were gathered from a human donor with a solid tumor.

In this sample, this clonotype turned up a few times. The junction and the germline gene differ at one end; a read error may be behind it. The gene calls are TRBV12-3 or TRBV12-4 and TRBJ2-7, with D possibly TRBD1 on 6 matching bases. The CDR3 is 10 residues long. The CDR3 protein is CASSRTEVFF. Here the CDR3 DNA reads TGTGCCAGCAGTCGGACAGAGGTCTTTTTC.

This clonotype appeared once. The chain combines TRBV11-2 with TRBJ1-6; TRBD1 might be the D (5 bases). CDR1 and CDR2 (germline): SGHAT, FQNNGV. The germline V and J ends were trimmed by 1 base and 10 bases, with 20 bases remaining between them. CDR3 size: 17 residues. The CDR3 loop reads CASSLGLMWDSRSPLHF. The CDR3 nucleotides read TGTGCCAGCAGCTTAGGACTCATGTGGGACTCCCGATCACCCCTCCACTTT.

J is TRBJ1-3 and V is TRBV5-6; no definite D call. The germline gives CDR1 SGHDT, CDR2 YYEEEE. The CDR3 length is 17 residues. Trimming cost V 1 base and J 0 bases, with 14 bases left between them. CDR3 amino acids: CASSLSPASPSGNTIYF. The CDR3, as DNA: TGTGCCAGCAGCTTGAGCCCGGCGTCACCCTCTGGAAACACCATATATTTT.

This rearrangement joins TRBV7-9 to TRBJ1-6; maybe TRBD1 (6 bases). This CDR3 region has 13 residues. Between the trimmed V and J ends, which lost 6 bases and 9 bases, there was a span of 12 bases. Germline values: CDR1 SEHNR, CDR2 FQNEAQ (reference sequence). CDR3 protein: CASSPQGISPLHF. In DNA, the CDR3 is TGTGCCAGCAGTCCACAGGGTATTTCACCCCTCCACTTT.

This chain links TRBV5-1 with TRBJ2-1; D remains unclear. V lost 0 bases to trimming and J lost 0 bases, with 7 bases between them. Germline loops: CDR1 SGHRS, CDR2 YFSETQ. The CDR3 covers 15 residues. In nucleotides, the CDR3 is TGCGCCAGCAGCTTGGACGGACCCTCCTACAATGAGCAGTTCTTC. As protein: CASSLDGPSYNEQFF.

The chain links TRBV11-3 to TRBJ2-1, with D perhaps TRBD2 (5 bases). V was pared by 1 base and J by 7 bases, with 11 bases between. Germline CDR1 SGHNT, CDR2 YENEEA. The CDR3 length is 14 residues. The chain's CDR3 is CASSLGRATNEQFF. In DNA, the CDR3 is TGTGCCAGCAGCTTAGGGCGGGCGACGAATGAGCAGTTCTTC.

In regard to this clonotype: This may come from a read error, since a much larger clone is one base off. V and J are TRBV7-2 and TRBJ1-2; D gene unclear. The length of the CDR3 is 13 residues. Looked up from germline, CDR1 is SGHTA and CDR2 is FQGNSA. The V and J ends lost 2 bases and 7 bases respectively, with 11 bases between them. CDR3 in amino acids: CASSLLVLVGYTF. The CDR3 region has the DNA TGTGCCAGCAGCTTACTGGTTCTCGTTGGCTACACCTTC. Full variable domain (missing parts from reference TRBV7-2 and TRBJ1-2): GAGVSQSPSNKVTEKGKDVELRCDPISGHTALYWYRQSLGQGLEFLIYFQGNSAPDKSGLPSDRFSAERTGGSVSTLTIQRTQQEDSAVYLCASSLLVLVGYTFGSGTRLTVV.

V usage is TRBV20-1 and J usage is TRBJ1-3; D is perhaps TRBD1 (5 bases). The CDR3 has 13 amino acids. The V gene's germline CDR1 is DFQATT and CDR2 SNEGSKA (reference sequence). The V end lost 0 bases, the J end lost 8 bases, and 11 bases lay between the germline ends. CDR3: CSARDPGRDTIYF. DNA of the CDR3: TGCAGTGCTAGAGACCCAGGGAGGGACACCATATATTTT.

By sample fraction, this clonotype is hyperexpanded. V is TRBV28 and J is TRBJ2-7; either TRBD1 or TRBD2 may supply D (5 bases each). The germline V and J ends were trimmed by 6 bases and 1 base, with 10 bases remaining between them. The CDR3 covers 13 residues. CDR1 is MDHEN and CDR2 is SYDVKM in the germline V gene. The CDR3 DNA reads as TGTGCCAGCAGCCTGGGGGTGTCCTACGAGCAGTACTTC. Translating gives CASSLGVSYEQYF.

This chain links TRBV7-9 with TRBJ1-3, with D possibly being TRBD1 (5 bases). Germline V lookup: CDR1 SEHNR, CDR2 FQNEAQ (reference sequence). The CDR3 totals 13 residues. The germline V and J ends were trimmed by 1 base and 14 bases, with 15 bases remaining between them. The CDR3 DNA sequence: TGTGCCAGCAGCTTAGGCGCAGCTTCGGGGCTATATTTT. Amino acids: CASSLGAASGLYF.

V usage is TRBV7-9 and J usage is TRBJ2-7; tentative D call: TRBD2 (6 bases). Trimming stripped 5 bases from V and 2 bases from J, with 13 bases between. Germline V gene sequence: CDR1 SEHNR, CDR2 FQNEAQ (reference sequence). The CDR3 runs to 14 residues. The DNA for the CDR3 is TGTGCCAGCAGCCTTACTAGCAGCCCCTACGAGCAGTACTTC. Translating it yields CASSLTSSPYEQYF.

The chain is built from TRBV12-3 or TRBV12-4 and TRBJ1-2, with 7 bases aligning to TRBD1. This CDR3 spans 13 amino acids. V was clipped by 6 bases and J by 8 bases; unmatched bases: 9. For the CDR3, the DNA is TGTGCCAGCAGGGGGACAGCGAGGGGAGGCTACACCTTC. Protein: CASRGTARGGYTF.

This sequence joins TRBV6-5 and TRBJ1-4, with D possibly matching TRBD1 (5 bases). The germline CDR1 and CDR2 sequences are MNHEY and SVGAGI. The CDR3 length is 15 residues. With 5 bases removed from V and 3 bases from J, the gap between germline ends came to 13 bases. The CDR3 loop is CASSREPGANEKLFF. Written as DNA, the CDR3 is TGTGCCAGCAGTAGAGAACCGGGGGCTAATGAAAAACTGTTTTTT.

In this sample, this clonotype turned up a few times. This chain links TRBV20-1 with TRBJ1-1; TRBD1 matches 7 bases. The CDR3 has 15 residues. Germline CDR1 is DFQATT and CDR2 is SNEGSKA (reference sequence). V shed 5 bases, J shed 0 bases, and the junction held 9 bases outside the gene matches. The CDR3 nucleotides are TGCAGTGCTCCTAAGACAGGGCCGTTGAACACTGAAGCTTTCTTT. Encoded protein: CSAPKTGPLNTEAFF.

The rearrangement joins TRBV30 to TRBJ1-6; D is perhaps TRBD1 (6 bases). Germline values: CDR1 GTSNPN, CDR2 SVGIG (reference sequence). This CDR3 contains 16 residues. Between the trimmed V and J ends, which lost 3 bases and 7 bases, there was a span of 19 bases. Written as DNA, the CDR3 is TGTGCCTGGAGGCCCGGGGGCGCAGGAAAAAATTCACCCCTCCACTTT. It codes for CAWRPGGAGKNSPLHF.

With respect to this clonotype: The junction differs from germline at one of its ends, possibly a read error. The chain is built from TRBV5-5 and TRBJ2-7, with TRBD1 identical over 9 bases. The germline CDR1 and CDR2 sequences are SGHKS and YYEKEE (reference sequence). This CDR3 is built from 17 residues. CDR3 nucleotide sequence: TGCGCCAGCAGCTTGAATGCAGTGGGACAGGGTATCTACGAGCAGTACTTC. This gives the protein CASSLNAVGQGIYEQYF. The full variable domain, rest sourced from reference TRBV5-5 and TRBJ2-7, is DAGVTQSPTHLIKTRGQQVTLRCSPISGHKSVSWYQQVLGQGPQFIFQYYEKEERGRGNFPDRFSARQFPNYSSELNVNALLLGDSALYLCASSLNAVGQGIYEQYFGPGTRLTVT.

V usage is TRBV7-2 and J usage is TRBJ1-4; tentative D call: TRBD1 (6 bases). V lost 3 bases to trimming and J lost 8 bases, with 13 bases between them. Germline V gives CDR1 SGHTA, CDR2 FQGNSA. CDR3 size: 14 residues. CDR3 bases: TGTGCCAGCAGCTTTAGACAGGTCTCCGAAAAACTGTTTTTT. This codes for CASSFRQVSEKLFF.

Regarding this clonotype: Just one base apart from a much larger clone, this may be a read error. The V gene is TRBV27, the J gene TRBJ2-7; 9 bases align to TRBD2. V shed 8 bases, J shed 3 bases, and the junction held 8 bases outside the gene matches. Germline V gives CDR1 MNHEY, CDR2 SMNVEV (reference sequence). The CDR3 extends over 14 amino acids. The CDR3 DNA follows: TGTGCCAGCTCAGGACAAGCGGGGGGCTACGAGCAGTACTTC. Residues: CASSGQAGGYEQYF.

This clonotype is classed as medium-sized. Written as DNA, the CDR3 is TGTGCCAGTAGTATACAGGGGGAAGGCTACGAGCAGTACTTC. Translated, it gives CASSIQGEGYEQYF. The chain joins TRBV19 to TRBJ2-7; TRBD1 aligns across 7 bases. Germline V gene data show CDR1 as LNHDA and CDR2 as SQIVND (reference sequence). This CDR3 contains 14 residues. The V and J ends lost 2 bases and 3 bases, in that order; junction bases with no gene match: 4.

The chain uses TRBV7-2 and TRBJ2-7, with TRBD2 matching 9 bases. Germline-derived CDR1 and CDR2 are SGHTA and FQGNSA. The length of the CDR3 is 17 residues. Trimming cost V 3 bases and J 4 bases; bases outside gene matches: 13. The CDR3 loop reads CASSLGVREGWRYEQYF. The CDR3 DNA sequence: TGTGCCAGCAGCTTGGGTGTGCGGGAGGGCTGGAGGTACGAGCAGTACTTC. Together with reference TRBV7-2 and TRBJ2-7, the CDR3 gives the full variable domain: GAGVSQSPSNKVTEKGKDVELRCDPISGHTALYWYRQSLGQGLEFLIYFQGNSAPDKSGLPSDRFSAERTGGSVSTLTIQRTQQEDSAVYLCASSLGVREGWRYEQYFGPGTRLTVT.

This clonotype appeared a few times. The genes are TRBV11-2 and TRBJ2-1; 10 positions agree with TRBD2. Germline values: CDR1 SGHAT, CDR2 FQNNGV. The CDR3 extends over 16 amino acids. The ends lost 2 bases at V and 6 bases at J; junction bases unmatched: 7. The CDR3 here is CASSLRAGGPRNEQFF. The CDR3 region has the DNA TGTGCCAGCAGCTTAAGAGCGGGAGGGCCTCGCAATGAGCAGTTCTTC.

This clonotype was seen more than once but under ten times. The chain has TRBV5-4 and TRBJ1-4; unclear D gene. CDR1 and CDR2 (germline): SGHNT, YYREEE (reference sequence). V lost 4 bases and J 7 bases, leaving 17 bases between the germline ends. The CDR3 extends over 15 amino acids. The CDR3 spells CASSPLGEPTEKLFF. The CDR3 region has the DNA TGTGCCAGCAGCCCGTTGGGTGAACCCACTGAAAAACTGTTTTTT.

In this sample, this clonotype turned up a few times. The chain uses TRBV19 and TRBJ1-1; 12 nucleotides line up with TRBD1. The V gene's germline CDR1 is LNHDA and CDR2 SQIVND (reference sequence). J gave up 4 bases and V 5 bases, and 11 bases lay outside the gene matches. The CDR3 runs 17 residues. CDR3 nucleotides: TGTGCCAGTAGTCTCACCGGGACAGGGGGCGAGGGCACTGAAGCTTTCTTT. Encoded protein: CASSLTGTGGEGTEAFF.

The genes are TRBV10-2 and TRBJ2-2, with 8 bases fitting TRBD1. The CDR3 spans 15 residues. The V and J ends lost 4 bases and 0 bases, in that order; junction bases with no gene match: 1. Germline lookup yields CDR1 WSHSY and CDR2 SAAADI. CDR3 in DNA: TGCGCCAGCAGTGGGACAGGGCCGAACACCGGGGAGCTGTTTTTT. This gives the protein CASSGTGPNTGELFF.

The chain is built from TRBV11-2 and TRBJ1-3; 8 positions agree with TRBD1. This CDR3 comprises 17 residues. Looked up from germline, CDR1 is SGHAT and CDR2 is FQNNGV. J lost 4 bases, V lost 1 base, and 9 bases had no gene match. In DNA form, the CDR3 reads TGTGCCAGCAGCTTAGTAATCCAGGGGGCGTTCGGAAACACCATATATTTT. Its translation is CASSLVIQGAFGNTIYF. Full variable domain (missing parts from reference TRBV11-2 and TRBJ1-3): EAGVAQSPRYKIIEKRQSVAFWCNPISGHATLYWYQQILGQGPKLLIQFQNNGVVDDSQLPKDRFSAERLKGVDSTLKIQPAKLEDSAVYLCASSLVIQGAFGNTIYFGEGSWLTVV.